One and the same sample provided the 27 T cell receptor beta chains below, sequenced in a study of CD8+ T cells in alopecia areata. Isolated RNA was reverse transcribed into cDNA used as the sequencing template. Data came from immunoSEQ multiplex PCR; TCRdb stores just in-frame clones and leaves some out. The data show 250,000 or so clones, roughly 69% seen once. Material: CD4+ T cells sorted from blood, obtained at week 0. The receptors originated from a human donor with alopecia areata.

The CDR3 spells CASSPSGSLYNEQFF. The CDR3 nucleotides are TGTGCCAGCAGCCCTTCCGGGTCCCTATACAATGAGCAGTTCTTC. This chain links TRBV9 with TRBJ2-1; D remains ambiguous. In germline, CDR1 is SGDLS, CDR2 YYNGEE. Between the trimmed V and J ends, which lost 4 bases and 4 bases, there was a span of 15 bases. The CDR3 is 15 amino acids. Based on the CDR3 plus reference TRBV9 and TRBJ2-1, the full variable domain is DSGVTQTPKHLITATGQRVTLRCSPRSGDLSVYWYQQSLDQGLQFLIQYYNGEERAKGNILERFSAQQFPDLHSELNLSSLELGDSALYFCASSPSGSLYNEQFFGPGTRLTVL.

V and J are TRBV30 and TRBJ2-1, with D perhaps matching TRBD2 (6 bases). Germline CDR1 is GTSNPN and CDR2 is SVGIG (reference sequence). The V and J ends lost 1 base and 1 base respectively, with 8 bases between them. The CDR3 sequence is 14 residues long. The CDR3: CAWSERASYNEQFF. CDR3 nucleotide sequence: TGTGCCTGGAGTGAGCGGGCTTCCTACAATGAGCAGTTCTTC.

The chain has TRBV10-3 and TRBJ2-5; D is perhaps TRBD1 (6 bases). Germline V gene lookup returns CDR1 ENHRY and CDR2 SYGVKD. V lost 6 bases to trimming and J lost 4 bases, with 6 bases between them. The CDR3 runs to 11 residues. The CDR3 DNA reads TGTGCCATCAGAGGGGGAGAGACCCAGTACTTC. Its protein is CAIRGGETQYF.

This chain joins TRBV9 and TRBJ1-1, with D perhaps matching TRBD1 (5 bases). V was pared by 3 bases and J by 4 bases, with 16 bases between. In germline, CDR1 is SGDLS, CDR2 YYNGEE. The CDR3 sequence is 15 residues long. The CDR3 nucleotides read TGTGCCAGCAGCGCGTGGGTAGGGGCGGGCACTGAAGCTTTCTTT. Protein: CASSAWVGAGTEAFF.

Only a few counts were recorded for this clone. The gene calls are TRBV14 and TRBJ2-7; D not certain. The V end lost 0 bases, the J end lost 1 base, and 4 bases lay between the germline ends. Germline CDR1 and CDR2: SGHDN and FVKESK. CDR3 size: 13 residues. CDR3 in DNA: TGTGCCAGCAGCCAAGAGGGTTCCTACGAGCAGTACTTC. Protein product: CASSQEGSYEQYF.

The CDR3 nucleotides read TGTGCCAGCAGCGTAGCTACGAACGGGGAGCTGTTTTTT. Translated: CASSVATNGELFF. The gene calls are TRBV9 and TRBJ2-2, with unresolved D. From germline, CDR1 is SGDLS and CDR2 YYNGEE. This CDR3 contains 13 residues. The germline V and J ends were trimmed by 0 bases and 7 bases, with 7 bases remaining between them.

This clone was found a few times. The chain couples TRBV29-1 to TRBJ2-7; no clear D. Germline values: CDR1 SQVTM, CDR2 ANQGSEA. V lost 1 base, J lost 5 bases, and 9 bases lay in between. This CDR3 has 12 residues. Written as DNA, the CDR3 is TGCAGCGTTGAAGGACACATGGACGAGCAGTACTTC. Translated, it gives CSVEGHMDEQYF.

This CDR3 is CASSRGDYNEQFF. In nucleotides, the CDR3 is TGCGCCAGCAGCCGAGGGGACTACAATGAGCAGTTCTTC. This chain uses TRBV5-1 with TRBJ2-1; D tentatively fits TRBD1 or TRBD2 (5 bases each). The CDR3 runs 13 residues. Looked up from germline, CDR1 is SGHRS and CDR2 is YFSETQ. V shed 4 bases and J shed 3 bases, with 8 bases lying between them. The full variable domain, completed using reference TRBV5-1 and TRBJ2-1, is KAGVTQTPRYLIKTRGQQVTLSCSPISGHRSVSWYQQTPGQGLQFLFEYFSETQRNKGNFPGRFSGRQFSNSRSEMNVSTLELGDSALYLCASSRGDYNEQFFGPGTRLTVL.

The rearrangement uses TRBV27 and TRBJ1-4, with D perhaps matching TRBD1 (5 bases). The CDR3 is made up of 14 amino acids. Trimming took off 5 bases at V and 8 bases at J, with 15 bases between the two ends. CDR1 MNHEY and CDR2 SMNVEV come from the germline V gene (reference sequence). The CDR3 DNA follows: TGTGCCAGCAGTGCCCGGGGCCTAAAAGAAAAACTGTTTTTT. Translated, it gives CASSARGLKEKLFF.

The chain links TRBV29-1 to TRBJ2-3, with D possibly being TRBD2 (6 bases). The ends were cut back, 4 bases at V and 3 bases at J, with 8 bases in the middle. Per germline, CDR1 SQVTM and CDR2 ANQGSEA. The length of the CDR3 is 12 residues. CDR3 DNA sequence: TGCAGCGTTGGCGGGGAAACAGATACGCAGTATTTT. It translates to CSVGGETDTQYF.

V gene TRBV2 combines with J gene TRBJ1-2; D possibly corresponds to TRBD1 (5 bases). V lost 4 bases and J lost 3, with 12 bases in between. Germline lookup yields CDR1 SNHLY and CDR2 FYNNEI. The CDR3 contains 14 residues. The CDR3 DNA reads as TGTGCCAGCAGTGGTTTGAGGGGCGACTATGGCTACACCTTC. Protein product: CASSGLRGDYGYTF.

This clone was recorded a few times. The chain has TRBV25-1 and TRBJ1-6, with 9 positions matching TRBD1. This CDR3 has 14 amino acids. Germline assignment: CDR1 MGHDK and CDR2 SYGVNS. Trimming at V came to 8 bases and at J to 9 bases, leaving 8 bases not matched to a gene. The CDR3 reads CASSFRDRASPLHF. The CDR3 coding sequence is TGTGCCAGCTCCTTCCGGGACAGGGCTTCACCCCTCCACTTT.

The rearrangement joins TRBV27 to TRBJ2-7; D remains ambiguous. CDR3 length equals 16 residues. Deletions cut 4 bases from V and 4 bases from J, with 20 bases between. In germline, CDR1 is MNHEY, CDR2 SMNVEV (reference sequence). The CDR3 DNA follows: TGTGCCAGCAGTTCCCACGACCTGGGGTCCGTATACGAGCAGTACTTC. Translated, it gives CASSSHDLGSVYEQYF.

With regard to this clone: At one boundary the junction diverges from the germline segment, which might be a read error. The CDR3, as DNA: TGTGCCAGTAGTGTAGAGGTTGAGCAGTTCTTC. This codes for CASSVEVEQFF. The chain employs TRBV19 and TRBJ2-1; D gene ambiguous. CDR1 is LNHDA and CDR2 is SQIVND in the germline V gene (reference sequence). The CDR3 totals 11 residues.

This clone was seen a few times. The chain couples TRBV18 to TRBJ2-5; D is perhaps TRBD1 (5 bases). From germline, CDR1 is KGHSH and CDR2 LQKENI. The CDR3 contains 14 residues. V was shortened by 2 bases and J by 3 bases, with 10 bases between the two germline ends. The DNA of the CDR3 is TGTGCCAGCTCACCAACGCCAGGGAAAGAGACCCAGTACTTC. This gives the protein CASSPTPGKETQYF. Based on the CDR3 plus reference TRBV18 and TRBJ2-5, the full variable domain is NAGVMQNPRHLVRRRGQEARLRCSPMKGHSHVYWYRQLPEEGLKFMVYLQKENIIDESGMPKERFSAEFPKEGPSILRIQQVVRGDSAAYFCASSPTPGKETQYFGPGTRLLVL.

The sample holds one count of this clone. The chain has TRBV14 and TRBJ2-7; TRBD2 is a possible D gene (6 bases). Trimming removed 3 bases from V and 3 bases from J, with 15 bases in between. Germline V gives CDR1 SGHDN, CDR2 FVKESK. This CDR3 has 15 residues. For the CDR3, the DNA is TGTGCCAGCAGCCAGGGGAGACTAGGAAACTACGAGCAGTACTTC. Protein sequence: CASSQGRLGNYEQYF.

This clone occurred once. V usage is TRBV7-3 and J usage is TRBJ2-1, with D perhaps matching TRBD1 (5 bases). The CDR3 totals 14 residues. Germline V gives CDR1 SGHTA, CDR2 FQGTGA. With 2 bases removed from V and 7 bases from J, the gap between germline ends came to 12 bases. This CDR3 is CASSLQGAGNEQFF. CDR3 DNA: TGTGCCAGCAGCTTACAAGGGGCTGGTAATGAGCAGTTCTTC.

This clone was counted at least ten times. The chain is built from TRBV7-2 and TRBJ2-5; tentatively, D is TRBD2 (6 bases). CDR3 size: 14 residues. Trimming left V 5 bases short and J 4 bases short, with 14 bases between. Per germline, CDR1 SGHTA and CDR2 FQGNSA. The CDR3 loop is CASSPGTYRETQYF. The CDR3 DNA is TGTGCCAGCAGCCCCGGGACTTACAGAGAGACCCAGTACTTC.

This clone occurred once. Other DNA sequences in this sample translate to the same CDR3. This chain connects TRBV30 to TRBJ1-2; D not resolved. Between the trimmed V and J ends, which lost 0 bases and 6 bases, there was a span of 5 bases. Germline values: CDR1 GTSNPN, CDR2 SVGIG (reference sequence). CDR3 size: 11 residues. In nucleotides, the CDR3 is TGTGCCTGGAGTGTACTGCATGGCTACACCTTC. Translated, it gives CAWSVLHGYTF.

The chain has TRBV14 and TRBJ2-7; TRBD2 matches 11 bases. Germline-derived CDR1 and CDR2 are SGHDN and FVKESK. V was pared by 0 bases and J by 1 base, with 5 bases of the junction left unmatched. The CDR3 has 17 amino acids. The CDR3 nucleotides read TGTGCCAGCAGCCAAGAGGGTCTAGCGGGGGGATCCTACGAGCAGTACTTC. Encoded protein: CASSQEGLAGGSYEQYF.

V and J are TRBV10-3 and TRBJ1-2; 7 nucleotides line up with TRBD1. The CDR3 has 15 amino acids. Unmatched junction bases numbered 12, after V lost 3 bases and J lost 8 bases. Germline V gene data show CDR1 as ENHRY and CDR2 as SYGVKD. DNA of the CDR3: TGTGCCATCAGTGAACAGGGGACTGGGACGGCAGGCTACACCTTC. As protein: CAISEQGTGTAGYTF.

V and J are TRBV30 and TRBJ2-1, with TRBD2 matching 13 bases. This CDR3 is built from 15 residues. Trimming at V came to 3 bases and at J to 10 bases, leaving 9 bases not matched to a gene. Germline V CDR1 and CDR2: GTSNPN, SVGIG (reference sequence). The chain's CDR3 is CAWSATSGGAPEQFF. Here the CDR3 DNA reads TGTGCCTGGAGCGCAACTAGCGGGGGGGCGCCCGAGCAGTTCTTC.

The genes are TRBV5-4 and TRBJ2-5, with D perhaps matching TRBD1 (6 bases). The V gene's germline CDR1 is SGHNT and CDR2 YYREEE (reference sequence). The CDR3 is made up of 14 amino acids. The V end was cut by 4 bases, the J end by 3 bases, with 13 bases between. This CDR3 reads CASSGADREETQYF. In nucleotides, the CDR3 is TGTGCCAGCAGCGGGGCGGACAGAGAAGAGACCCAGTACTTC.

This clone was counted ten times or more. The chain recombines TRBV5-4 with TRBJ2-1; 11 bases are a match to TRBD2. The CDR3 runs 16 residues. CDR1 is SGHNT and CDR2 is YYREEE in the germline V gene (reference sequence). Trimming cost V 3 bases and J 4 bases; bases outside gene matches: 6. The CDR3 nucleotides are TGTGCCAGCAGCTCGGAGCTAGCGGGGGGTTACAATGAGCAGTTCTTC. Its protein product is CASSSELAGGYNEQFF.

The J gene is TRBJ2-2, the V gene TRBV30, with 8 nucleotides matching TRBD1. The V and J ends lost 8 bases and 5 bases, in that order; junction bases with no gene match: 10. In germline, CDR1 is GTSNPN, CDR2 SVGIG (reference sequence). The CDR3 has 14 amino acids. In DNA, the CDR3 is TGTGCCCGTATGACAGGGGAAATTACCGGGGAGCTGTTTTTT. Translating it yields CARMTGEITGELFF.

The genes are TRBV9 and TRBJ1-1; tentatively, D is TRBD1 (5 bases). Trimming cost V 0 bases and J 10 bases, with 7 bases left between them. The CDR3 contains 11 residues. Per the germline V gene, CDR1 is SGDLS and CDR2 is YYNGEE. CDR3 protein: CASSVGTLAFF. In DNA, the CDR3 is TGTGCCAGCAGCGTAGGGACACTAGCTTTCTTT.

CDR3 protein: CSVERTPASEQFF. The CDR3 nucleotides read TGCAGCGTTGAACGGACACCAGCAAGTGAGCAGTTCTTC. V usage is TRBV29-1 and J usage is TRBJ2-1; a weak D match, TRBD1 (5 bases). The CDR3 runs to 13 residues. The V gene's germline CDR1 is SQVTM and CDR2 ANQGSEA. V gave up 2 bases and J gave up 9 bases, with 14 bases separating them.